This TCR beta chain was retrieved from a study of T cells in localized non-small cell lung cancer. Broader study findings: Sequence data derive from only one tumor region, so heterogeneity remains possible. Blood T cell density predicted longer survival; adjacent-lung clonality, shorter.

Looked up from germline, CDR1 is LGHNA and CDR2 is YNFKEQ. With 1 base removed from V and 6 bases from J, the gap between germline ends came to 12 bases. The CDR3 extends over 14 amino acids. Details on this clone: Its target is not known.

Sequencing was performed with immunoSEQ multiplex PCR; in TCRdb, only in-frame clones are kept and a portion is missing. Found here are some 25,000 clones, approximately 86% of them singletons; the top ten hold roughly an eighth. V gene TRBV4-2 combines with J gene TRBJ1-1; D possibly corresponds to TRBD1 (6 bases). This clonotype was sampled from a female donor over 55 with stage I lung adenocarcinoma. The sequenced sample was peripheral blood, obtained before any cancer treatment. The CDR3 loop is CASSQVVGGPEAFF. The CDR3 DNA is TGTGCCAGCAGCCAAGTGGTGGGGGGGCCTGAAGCTTTCTTT.